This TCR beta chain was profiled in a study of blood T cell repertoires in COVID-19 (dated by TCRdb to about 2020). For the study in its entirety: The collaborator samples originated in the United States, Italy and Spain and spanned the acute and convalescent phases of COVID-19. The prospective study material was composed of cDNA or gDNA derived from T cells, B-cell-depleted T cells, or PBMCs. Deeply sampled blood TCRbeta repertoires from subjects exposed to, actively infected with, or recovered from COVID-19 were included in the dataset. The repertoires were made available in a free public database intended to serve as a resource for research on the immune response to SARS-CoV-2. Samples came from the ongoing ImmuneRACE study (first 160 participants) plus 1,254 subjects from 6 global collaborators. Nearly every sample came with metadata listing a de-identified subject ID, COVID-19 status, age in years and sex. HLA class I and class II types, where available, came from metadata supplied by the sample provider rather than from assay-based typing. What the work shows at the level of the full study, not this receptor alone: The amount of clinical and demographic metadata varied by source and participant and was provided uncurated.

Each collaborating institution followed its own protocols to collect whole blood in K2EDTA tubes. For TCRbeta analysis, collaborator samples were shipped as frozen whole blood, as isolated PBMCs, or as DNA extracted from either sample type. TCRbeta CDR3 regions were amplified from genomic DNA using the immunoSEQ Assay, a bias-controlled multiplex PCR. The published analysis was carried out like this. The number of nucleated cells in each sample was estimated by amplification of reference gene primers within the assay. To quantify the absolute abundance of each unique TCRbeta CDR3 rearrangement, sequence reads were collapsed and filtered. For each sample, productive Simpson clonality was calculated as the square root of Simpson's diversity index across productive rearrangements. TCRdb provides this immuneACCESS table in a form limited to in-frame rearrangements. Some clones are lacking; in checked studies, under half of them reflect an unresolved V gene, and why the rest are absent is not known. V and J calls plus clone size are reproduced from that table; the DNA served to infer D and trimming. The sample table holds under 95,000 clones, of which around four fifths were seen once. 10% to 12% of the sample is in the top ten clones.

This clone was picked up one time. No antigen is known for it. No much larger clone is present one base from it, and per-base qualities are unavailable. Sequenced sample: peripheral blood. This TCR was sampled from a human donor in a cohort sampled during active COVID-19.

The CDR3 protein sequence reads: CSVAPPGQGNEQFF. The DNA sequence is TGCAGCGTGGCCCCTCCGGGACAGGGCAATGAGCAGTTCTTC. The chain is encoded by TRBV29-1 joined to TRBJ2-1; 9 nucleotides in the junction match TRBD1. In the germline V gene, CDR1 corresponds to SQVTM and CDR2 to ANQGSEA. Taken from cysteine to phenylalanine, the CDR3 has 14 residues. Only the CDR3 DNA stays, 42 bases, in frame from base 1. V is cut back by 6 bases and J by 6 bases, with 9 bases in the junction unmatched.